This T cell receptor (beta chain) was identified in a study of regulatory T cells in long-lasting Graves disease. This clonotype showed up many times. Losses at the gene ends were 5 bases for V and 4 bases for J; bases not matched to a gene: 5. This CDR3 comprises 14 residues. The authors built TCR beta libraries using iRepertoire HTBI primers and Arm-PCR of CDR3 regions. One entry per CDR3 protein results from TCRdb running MiXCR on the multiplex PCR reads. Among 400,000 to 500,000 distinct CDR3 sequences listed, 12% to 15% were seen once. Noted time point: newly diagnosed GD, antithyroid drugs for less than 3 months. PBMCs provided the RNA from which the TCR library was made. The same data also contributed to another study, on T cells in Graves' hyperthyroidism and ophthalmopathy. That work contributes: Diagnoses used clinical symptoms, serum thyroxine and TRAb, thyroid ultrasound and orbital computed tomography.

The receptor was isolated from a woman in her forties or fifties with Graves disease. The sequenced sample was peripheral blood mononuclear cells (PBMCs), obtained at new diagnosis, from a patient treated with antithyroid drugs. The V and J genes are TRBV12-3 or TRBV12-4 and TRBJ1-5, with 7 bases identical to TRBD1. DNA of the CDR3: TGTGCCAGCAGTAAGACAGGGAGTAATCAGCCCCAGCATTTT. Protein sequence: CASSKTGSNQPQHF.